These 16 T cell receptor beta chains came from one sample sequenced in a study of human T cells and chemical hapten exposure. In TCRdb, the RACE reads were re-called with MiXCR into one record per CDR3 protein. There are roughly 120,000 distinct CDR3 sequences in the sample; roughly 12% occur only once, and about 1.4% lies in the top ten. Time point described: patch test 1, 2 weeks after DPC sensitization. Treatment specified: therapeutic diphenylcyclopropenone sensitization with weekly scalp DPC. Sequences were derived from whole blood, sampled in connection with sensitization to the hapten diphenylcyclopropenone (DPC). These receptors were obtained from a woman between 45 and 60 years old with alopecia areata. Some clones in this sample may be carry-over from other donors' samples.

The gene calls are TRBV9 and TRBJ1-1; D unclear. V lost 3 bases to trimming and J lost 0 bases, with 6 bases between them. This CDR3 contains 13 residues. Germline V lookup: CDR1 SGDLS, CDR2 YYNGEE. In DNA form, the CDR3 reads TGTGCCAGCAGCGCAAATGTGAACACTGAAGCTTTCTTT. Encoded protein: CASSANVNTEAFF.

This clonotype has more than one count but fewer than ten. V usage is TRBV28 and J usage is TRBJ1-2; perhaps TRBD1 as D (6 bases). V lost 9 bases and J lost 8, with 16 bases in between. CDR3 length: 12 residues. Germline CDR1 reads MDHEN; CDR2 reads SYDVKM. This chain's CDR3 is CASALRGRGYTF. CDR3 DNA sequence: TGTGCCAGTGCCCTCAGGGGAAGAGGCTACACCTTC.

This chain joins TRBV4-1 and TRBJ1-2; D remains ambiguous. The V gene's germline CDR1 is MGHRA and CDR2 YSYEKL. The ends were cut back, 1 base at V and 1 base at J, with 10 bases in the middle. The CDR3 has 15 amino acids. The CDR3 sequence is CASSQVAEINYGYTF. As DNA, the CDR3 is TGCGCCAGCAGCCAAGTGGCAGAAATTAACTATGGCTACACCTTC.

This clonotype appeared many times. The chain uses TRBV28 and TRBJ1-2, with 10 bases identical to TRBD1. This CDR3 is 15 amino acids long. Germline V gives CDR1 MDHEN, CDR2 SYDVKM. V shed 8 bases, J shed 4 bases, and the junction held 10 bases outside the gene matches. This CDR3 is CASHTLDRGPYGYTF. DNA of the CDR3: TGTGCCAGCCATACCCTCGACAGGGGGCCCTATGGCTACACCTTC.

This clonotype was picked up a small number of times. V usage is TRBV12-3 or TRBV12-4 and J usage is TRBJ2-7; the match to TRBD2 covers 8 bases. J was trimmed by 6 bases and V by 5 bases; bases with no gene match: 9. The CDR3 contains 14 residues. The CDR3 sequence: CASSATGLAREQYF. The CDR3 DNA sequence: TGTGCCAGCAGTGCCACCGGACTAGCCCGCGAGCAGTACTTC.

This chain links TRBV28 with TRBJ1-5; D unclear. Germline V gene sequence: CDR1 MDHEN, CDR2 SYDVKM. V dropped 7 bases and J dropped 2 bases, with 9 bases sitting between them. This CDR3 is 13 amino acids long. This chain's CDR3 is CASNSARNQPQHF. As DNA, the CDR3 is TGTGCCAGCAATTCGGCACGCAATCAGCCCCAGCATTTT.

To note about this clonotype: At one end the junction does not follow the germline gene, possibly because of a read error. This chain joins TRBV7-7 and TRBJ2-7; D is undetermined. The CDR3 loop spans 12 amino acids. Germline CDR1 reads SSHAT; CDR2 reads FNYEAQ (reference sequence). The CDR3 DNA follows: TGTGCTAGCAGCTCCCGCCCCGGAGAGCAGTACTTC. Translation gives CASSSRPGEQYF.

The table lists this clonotype with many counts. The V call is TRBV18, the J call TRBJ2-5; D possibly corresponds to TRBD2 (6 bases). Germline CDR1 KGHSH, CDR2 LQKENI. Trimming took off 4 bases at V and 1 base at J, with 16 bases between the two ends. The CDR3 is 16 residues long. CDR3 sequence (DNA): TGTGCCAGCTCACGCGCGCGGGGCCCCTTCCAAGAGACCCAGTACTTC. This sequence encodes CASSRARGPFQETQYF.

V is TRBV20-1 and J is TRBJ1-1; 10 bases agree with TRBD1. Germline lookup yields CDR1 DFQATT and CDR2 SNEGSKA (reference sequence). The CDR3 is 13 amino acids. V lost 7 bases and J lost 5; bases outside the gene matches: 7. CDR3 nucleotide sequence: TGCAGTGTACTCGGACAGGGGGAAACTGAAGCTTTCTTT. It translates to CSVLGQGETEAFF.

Many counts were recorded for this clonotype. V usage is TRBV4-1 and J usage is TRBJ1-2; a possible D gene is TRBD1 (5 bases). V shed 0 bases and J shed 4 bases, with 18 bases lying between them. CDR1 is MGHRA and CDR2 is YSYEKL in the germline V gene. The CDR3 covers 17 residues. The CDR3 region is CASSQDSVLGRSYGYTF. In DNA, the CDR3 is TGCGCCAGCAGCCAAGATAGTGTGCTGGGGCGTAGCTATGGCTACACCTTC.

In this sample, this clonotype turned up many times. This chain links TRBV6-2 or TRBV6-3 with TRBJ1-5; possibly TRBD1 for D (5 bases). CDR1 is MNHEY, CDR2 SVGEGT, per germline. Trimming removed 1 base at V and 2 bases at J, with 18 bases between. This CDR3 spans 18 amino acids. The CDR3 is CASSYYAGSRLGNQPQHF. In DNA, the CDR3 is TGTGCCAGCAGTTACTACGCAGGGAGTCGGTTGGGCAATCAGCCCCAGCATTTT.

This clonotype came up many times. The chain carries TRBV4-2 and TRBJ2-1; D is perhaps TRBD1 (6 bases). With 4 bases removed from V and 4 bases from J, the gap between germline ends came to 20 bases. CDR1 is LGHNA and CDR2 is YNFKEQ in the germline V gene. This CDR3 has 17 residues. In DNA, the CDR3 is TGTGCCAGCAGCCCCTCTCGGGACACTTCAGGGTACAATGAGCAGTTCTTC. Its protein product is CASSPSRDTSGYNEQFF.

The genes are TRBV7-2 and TRBJ1-2; D ambiguous. The germline V gene has CDR1 SGHTA and CDR2 FQGNSA. Trimming cost V 7 bases and J 4 bases, with 16 bases left between them. The CDR3 has 14 residues. CDR3 nucleotides: TGTGCCAGCACCCTCGACGGAAGAGTCTATGGCTACACCTTC. Its translation: CASTLDGRVYGYTF.

This clonotype showed up just a few times. The V and J genes are TRBV7-9 and TRBJ2-5; D is possibly TRBD1 (7 bases). Germline CDR1 reads SEHNR; CDR2 reads FQNEAQ (reference sequence). There are 14 residues in the CDR3. With 5 bases removed from V and 2 bases from J, the gap between germline ends came to 12 bases. CDR3 nucleotide sequence: TGTGCCAGCAGCCCGCAGGGGGGACAAGAGACCCAGTACTTC. Translated, it gives CASSPQGGQETQYF.

This clonotype was counted at least ten times. The chain couples TRBV18 to TRBJ2-7; D is possibly TRBD1 or TRBD2 (6 bases each). The CDR3 is 14 amino acids. Looked up from germline, CDR1 is KGHSH and CDR2 is LQKENI. V was pared by 3 bases and J by 7 bases, with 16 bases between. For the CDR3, the DNA is TGTGCCAGCTCACCTTCCGCAGGGGCGGGGGAGCAGTACTTC. The encoded protein is CASSPSAGAGEQYF.

This clonotype was detected ten times or more. The CDR3 DNA follows: TGTGCCAGCTCAATCGGGGAGAACACTGAAGCTTTCTTT. This codes for CASSIGENTEAFF. The chain joins TRBV18 to TRBJ1-1; D ambiguous. CDR1 and CDR2 from the germline V gene are KGHSH and LQKENI. This CDR3 comprises 13 residues. Trimming removed 5 bases at V and 1 base at J, with 8 bases between.